This T cell receptor beta chain was found in a study of cytomegalovirus exposure and HLA in healthy donors. The PCR used 60 Vbeta and 13 Jbeta primers. Clones were sequenced by immunoSEQ multiplex PCR, and TCRdb holds only the in-frame ones, with some missing. The table has approximately 150,000 clones, more than 75% seen once. Study results and caveats: There were some 150 TCR beta chains listed as cytomegalovirus-associated. Association of a missense DCLRE1C variant with TCR beta V- and J-gene trimming was reported in a later analysis.

Note on this clone: Its specificity is unknown.

The CDR3 sequence is 16 residues long. Trimming shortened V by 5 bases and J by 0 bases, and 11 bases separated the two germline ends. From germline, CDR1 is SGHTA and CDR2 FQGNSA. The TCR comes from a man younger than 40 in good health and CMV-seropositive. This chain uses TRBV7-2 with TRBJ2-6; D ambiguous. Sequencing was done on a sample of PBMCs. In DNA, the CDR3 is TGTGCCAGCAGCGTCCAGTTGTTCTCTGGGGCCAACGTCCTGACTTTC. This sequence encodes CASSVQLFSGANVLTF.